This TCR beta chain comes out of a study of blood T cell repertoires in COVID-19. For the study at large: The United States, Italy and Spain were the sources of the acute and convalescent COVID-19 samples. T cells, B-cell-depleted T cells, or PBMCs provided the cDNA or gDNA that served as material.

In the authors' workflow: Reference gene primer amplification yielded estimated nucleated cell counts. Generated by immunoSEQ multiplex PCR, the TCRdb table keeps only in-frame clones and is missing some. V, J and clone size reflect that table, while D and trimming were determined from the DNA. In the table there are some 150,000 clones, 87% of which are singletons. The ends were cut back, 2 bases at V and 8 bases at J, with 19 bases in the middle. The CDR3 has 17 residues. Germline V lookup: CDR1 LNHNV, CDR2 YYDKDF (reference sequence). The sequence came from a woman aged 45 to 65 with acute or convalescent COVID-19. The chain links TRBV15 to TRBJ1-6, with D unresolved. Sequenced material: peripheral blood. Here the CDR3 DNA reads TGTGCCACCAGCAGACTTCCTCGGAGGAGGTCGTATTCACCCCTCCACTTT. It codes for CATSRLPRRRSYSPLHF.